The clone carrying this TCR beta chain was observed a handful of times. Its antigen is unknown. Trimming pared 6 bases from V and 6 bases from J, leaving 11 bases between. The CDR3 consists of 12 residues. The germline gives CDR1 SGHRS, CDR2 YFSETQ. Then a second PCR, running roughly 7 to 11 cycles, was carried out with a sample-barcoded 5' primer and a J-beta primer mix. MiXCR was run by TCRdb on the 5' RACE reads, yielding one entry per CDR3 protein. The table includes about 1 million distinct CDR3 sequences, less than 25% detected once. The data belong to a study of blood T cells in healthy people across ages. Findings of the study overall: The CMV status of each donor remained undetermined, and this could have confounded shifts in expanded clonotypes.

This sample was also put to use in a study of T cells of mothers and their children.

The sequenced sample consisted of blood. This chain joins TRBV5-1 and TRBJ2-3, with D uncertain. The receptor's source is a girl aged 2 to 9 in good health. DNA of the CDR3: TGCGCCAGCAAGAGGACCTCCGATACGCAGTATTTT. As protein: CASKRTSDTQYF.